This note documents a single T cell receptor beta chain sequence. The table came from immunoSEQ multiplex PCR; TCRdb's copy has only in-frame clones and leaves some out. The data show about 250,000 clones, with around 89% seen just once and about 5.9% held by the top ten. These data belong to a study of blood T cell repertoires in COVID-19. Germline loops: CDR1 SGHTA, CDR2 FQGNSA. There are 15 residues in the CDR3. V shed 4 bases and J shed 4 bases, with 16 bases lying between them. While infection was still active, Seattle patients were enrolled and then followed longitudinally. The sequence was collected from a woman aged 25-40 years with COVID-19, enrolled during active disease. The gene calls are TRBV7-2 and TRBJ1-2; D call uncertain. Sequencing was carried out using peripheral blood. CDR3 nucleotide sequence: TGTGCCAGCAGCTCGTGGTCGGGAGACCGCTATGGCTACACCTTC. Amino acids: CASSSWSGDRYGYTF.